This T cell receptor (beta chain) emerged from a study of cytomegalovirus exposure and HLA in healthy donors. Study-wide results and caveats: The availability of immune exposure information extended only to CMV serostatus. A later analysis reported that several of the most significant clusters appeared to be linked to common viral pathogens, among them Epstein-Barr virus. Later analysis reportedly placed an Asian-associated ancestry cluster below the approximately 730-donor mean in N-insertions. For most TCR sequences rarity was the rule, although some public TCRs occurred in many donors.

Germline lookup yields CDR1 SGHVS and CDR2 FNYEAQ. This CDR3 has 15 amino acids. Trimming stripped 1 base from V and 3 bases from J, with 13 bases between. In the case of this clone: No antigen is known for it.

60 Vbeta and 13 Jbeta primers were used in PCR. The method was immunoSEQ multiplex PCR; TCRdb's version includes in-frame clones alone and lacks a portion of them. The sample holds about 120,000 clones. The origin of this receptor is a middle-aged woman in good health and CMV-seropositive. The sequenced material came from PBMCs. The chain uses TRBV7-6 and TRBJ2-7, with D possibly TRBD1 on 5 matching bases. The CDR3 DNA is TGTGCCAGCAGCTTAGATGTGCAGGGTTTCTACGAGCAGTACTTC. It encodes CASSLDVQGFYEQYF. The whole variable domain, filled in from reference TRBV7-6 and TRBJ2-7, reads GAGVSQSPRYKVTKRGQDVALRCDPISGHVSLYWYRQALGQGPEFLTYFNYEAQQDKSGLPNDRFSAERPEGSISTLTIQRTEQRDSAMYRCASSLDVQGFYEQYFGPGTRLTVT.